This passage covers 27 T cell receptor beta chains from one sample sequenced in a study of T-cell reconstitution after alpha-beta-depleted transplantation in children. As it was prepared, the TCRbeta library received unique molecular identifiers. In TCRdb, the PCR reads were re-called with MiXCR into one record per CDR3 protein. In the table there are 600,000 to 800,000 distinct CDR3 sequences, approximately 14% of which are singletons. The source material was PBMCs, sampled before TCRalphabeta/CD19-depleted stem cell transplant. Every receptor here comes from a girl aged 2 to 9 with congenital amegakaryocytic thrombocytopenia, due to receive a stem cell transplant.

This clonotype was observed a few times. The chain carries TRBV29-1 and TRBJ2-3; a possible D gene is TRBD1 (7 bases). The ends were cut back, 3 bases at V and 12 bases at J, with 25 bases in the middle. From germline, CDR1 is SQVTM and CDR2 ANQGSEA. The CDR3 is 15 residues long. The CDR3 region is CSVEEGAGAAKIQYF. The CDR3 nucleotides read TGCAGCGTTGAGGAGGGGGCAGGCGCTGCCAAGATCCAGTATTTT.

This clonotype turned up a few times. The chain has TRBV29-1 and TRBJ2-7; TRBD1 aligns across 8 bases. The CDR3 has 13 residues. The germline gives CDR1 SQVTM, CDR2 ANQGSEA. Trimming cost V 5 bases and J 3 bases; bases outside gene matches: 6. CDR3 in DNA: TGCAGCGTTTTGTGGACAGGGTTCTACGAGCAGTACTTC. This encodes CSVLWTGFYEQYF.

This clonotype was recorded at least ten times. The chain is built from TRBV20-1 and TRBJ2-4; D remains ambiguous. Germline assignment: CDR1 DFQATT and CDR2 SNEGSKA (reference sequence). The CDR3 length is 15 residues. The V end lost 1 base, the J end lost 0 bases, and 10 bases lay between the germline ends. The CDR3 bases are TGCAGTGCTAGAGTGGCTTCACTAGCCAAAAACATTCAGTACTTC. Its protein product is CSARVASLAKNIQYF.

The chain links TRBV7-2 to TRBJ2-1, with TRBD2 matching 15 bases. This CDR3 is 14 amino acids long. V dropped 5 bases and J dropped 12; count of bases not matched to a gene: 5. The V gene's germline CDR1 is SGHTA and CDR2 FQGNSA. CDR3 sequence: CASSAGLAGGRQFF. In nucleotides, the CDR3 is TGTGCCAGCAGCGCTGGACTAGCGGGAGGGCGGCAGTTCTTC.

The chain joins TRBV6-5 to TRBJ1-2; the D is unclear. Germline V lookup: CDR1 MNHEY, CDR2 SVGAGI. The V end was cut by 4 bases, the J end by 3 bases, with 6 bases between. This CDR3 contains 12 residues. CDR3 amino acids: CASSSGYYGYTF. Written as DNA, the CDR3 is TGTGCCAGCAGTTCGGGCTACTATGGCTACACCTTC.

This clonotype has only a few counts. The CDR3 DNA follows: TGCAGTGCGGGTCGGACTAGAAACAATGAGCAGTTCTTC. Protein product: CSAGRTRNNEQFF. The J gene is TRBJ2-1, the V gene TRBV20-1, with 7 positions matching TRBD2. Germline-derived CDR1 and CDR2 are DFQATT and SNEGSKA (reference sequence). The CDR3 is 13 residues long. J lost 5 bases, V lost 6 bases, and 7 bases had no gene match.

This clonotype has just a few counts. The chain carries TRBV7-8 and TRBJ2-3; D is possibly TRBD1 (6 bases). The CDR3 is 15 amino acids. Between the trimmed V and J ends, which lost 8 bases and 1 base, there was a span of 16 bases. Germline lookup yields CDR1 SGHVS and CDR2 FQNEAQ. The CDR3 sequence: CASRSGVLGTDTQYF. Here the CDR3 DNA reads TGTGCCAGCCGCTCAGGGGTACTTGGCACAGATACGCAGTATTTT.

CDR3 bases: TGCGCCAGCAGCTTGGGCGCGGATAGCTCCTACAATGAGCAGTTCTTC. Amino acids: CASSLGADSSYNEQFF. The chain couples TRBV5-1 to TRBJ2-1; D is unresolved. The CDR3 loop spans 16 amino acids. Germline CDR1 is SGHRS and CDR2 is YFSETQ. Trimming removed 0 bases at V and 0 bases at J, with 10 bases between.

This clonotype was counted many times. The chain links TRBV7-6 to TRBJ1-2; no firm D call. Germline loops: CDR1 SGHVS, CDR2 FNYEAQ. V gave up 5 bases and J gave up 5 bases, with 30 bases separating them. The CDR3 extends over 19 amino acids. The DNA for the CDR3 is TGTGCCAGCAGCCTCTCCGCAGGTCCAGGTCTAGAAGGACCATATGGCTACACCTTC. It translates to CASSLSAGPGLEGPYGYTF. Full variable domain (missing parts from reference TRBV7-6 and TRBJ1-2): GAGVSQSPRYKVTKRGQDVALRCDPISGHVSLYWYRQALGQGPEFLTYFNYEAQQDKSGLPNDRFSAERPEGSISTLTIQRTEQRDSAMYRCASSLSAGPGLEGPYGYTFGSGTRLTVV.

This clonotype appeared a few times. The rearrangement links TRBV7-2 to TRBJ1-2, with a tentative D call TRBD1 (6 bases). The germline CDR1 and CDR2 sequences are SGHTA and FQGNSA. V dropped 1 base and J dropped 8 bases, with 11 bases sitting between them. The CDR3 length is 13 residues. The CDR3 DNA reads TGTGCCAGCAGCTTAGAGGGGGTGCCGGGCTACACCTTC. Protein product: CASSLEGVPGYTF.

This clonotype was seen ten or more times. The chain employs TRBV6-1 and TRBJ2-5, with 11 bases aligning to TRBD2. Germline-derived CDR1 and CDR2 are MNHNS and SASEGT. V dropped 7 bases and J dropped 4; count of bases not matched to a gene: 8. The CDR3 is 15 residues long. The CDR3 sequence: CASNLLAGAPETQYF. The CDR3 bases are TGTGCCAGCAACCTACTAGCGGGAGCCCCAGAGACCCAGTACTTC.

The V call is TRBV6-1, the J call TRBJ1-3; no clear D gene. Germline CDR1 is MNHNS and CDR2 is SASEGT. V dropped 8 bases and J dropped 4 bases, with 21 bases sitting between them. CDR3 length: 16 residues. CDR3 bases: TGTGCCAGCCTCTCCCTCGATCCACGTGAAGGAAACACCATATATTTT. It specifies CASLSLDPREGNTIYF.

This clonotype showed up many times. The chain employs TRBV3-1 and TRBJ2-5, with no clear D. CDR1 LGHDT and CDR2 YNNKEL come from the germline V gene (reference sequence). This CDR3 contains 14 residues. V was shortened by 4 bases and J by 3 bases, with 12 bases between the two germline ends. The CDR3, as DNA: TGTGCCAGCAGCCCCCATCGGAGAGAAGAGACCCAGTACTTC. It is translated as CASSPHRREETQYF.

This clonotype occurred a few times. V is TRBV2 and J is TRBJ2-2, with D perhaps matching TRBD2 (5 bases). Germline CDR1 SNHLY, CDR2 FYNNEI. The length of the CDR3 is 15 residues. V was clipped by 7 bases and J by 0 bases, with 12 bases between them. CDR3 nucleotide sequence: TGTGCCAGCACCCTGGAGGTCGCGAACACCGGGGAGCTGTTTTTT. This codes for CASTLEVANTGELFF.

The chain uses TRBV19 and TRBJ2-1; TRBD1 matches 7 bases. V was pared by 4 bases and J by 15 bases, with 9 bases of the junction left unmatched. CDR1 is LNHDA and CDR2 is SQIVND in the germline V gene (reference sequence). The CDR3 is made up of 12 amino acids. Here the CDR3 reads CASSTQDRLTFF. CDR3 coding DNA: TGTGCCAGTAGTACCCAGGACAGGTTGACGTTCTTC.

This clonotype was seen repeatedly, ten times or more. V and J are TRBV20-1 and TRBJ1-4, with D hard to call. This CDR3 spans 12 amino acids. The V gene lost 6 bases and the J gene lost 8 bases, with 13 bases spanning the gap. CDR1 and CDR2 (germline): DFQATT, SNEGSKA (reference sequence). The CDR3 bases are TGCAGTGCAAAGCCACGGTCCGAAAAACTGTTTTTT. It is translated as CSAKPRSEKLFF.

This clonotype was detected only a few times. One junction end disagrees with the germline gene, perhaps due to a read error. The rearrangement joins TRBV20-1 to TRBJ1-5; 7 bases agree with TRBD1. Germline CDR1 DFQATT, CDR2 SNEGSKA (reference sequence). The CDR3 contains 17 residues. This chain's CDR3 is CCARDRRQGGLGQPQHF. The CDR3 DNA sequence: TGCTGTGCTAGAGATAGGCGGCAGGGGGGTTTGGGTCAGCCCCAGCATTTT.

This clonotype was counted many times. The CDR3 bases are TGTGCCAGCAGCAAAAGGCCCTTCTGTTGGGGGCGAGCTTTCTTT. Encoded protein: CASSKRPFCWGRAFF. This chain connects TRBV21-1 to TRBJ1-1; the D call in the table, TRBD1, was not verified against the DNA. TRBV21-1 is noted as a pseudogene. This CDR3 spans 15 amino acids.

This clonotype was found a few times. Here the CDR3 reads CASSWQGADTGELFF. DNA of the CDR3: TGTGCCAGCAGTTGGCAGGGGGCGGACACCGGGGAGCTGTTTTTT. The V and J genes are TRBV12-3 or TRBV12-4 and TRBJ2-2; 8 bases agree with TRBD1. This CDR3 has 15 amino acids. V shed 4 bases, J shed 3 bases, and the junction held 4 bases outside the gene matches.

This clonotype was recorded a few times. The chain joins TRBV20-1 to TRBJ2-1, with D possibly being TRBD2 (5 bases). Trimming stripped 6 bases from V and 4 bases from J, with 19 bases between. The CDR3 length is 15 residues. CDR1 is DFQATT, CDR2 SNEGSKA, per germline (reference sequence). Here the CDR3 reads CSAKIEAAHYNEQFF. DNA for the CDR3: TGCAGTGCCAAGATAGAAGCGGCCCATTACAATGAGCAGTTCTTC.

There are many counts of this clonotype. The rearrangement joins TRBV28 to TRBJ2-5; D perhaps matches TRBD2 (5 bases). Germline V lookup: CDR1 MDHEN, CDR2 SYDVKM. The CDR3 is 15 amino acids. V was shortened by 3 bases and J by 4 bases, with 15 bases between the two germline ends. Written as DNA, the CDR3 is TGTGCCAGCAGTTTCGCCTTCAAGGAGGTAGAGACCCAGTACTTC. Protein product: CASSFAFKEVETQYF.

This clonotype appeared a few times. The chain uses TRBV29-1 and TRBJ2-1, with 7 bases lining up with TRBD2. Germline V CDR1 and CDR2: SQVTM, ANQGSEA. The length of the CDR3 is 17 residues. J lost 0 bases, V lost 7 bases, and 15 bases had no gene match. As DNA, the CDR3 is TGCAGCGCCGGAAATAGTGGACTAGGGAGCTCCTACAATGAGCAGTTCTTC. Protein product: CSAGNSGLGSSYNEQFF.

V is TRBV14 and J is TRBJ1-1; no clear D. The CDR3 loop spans 13 amino acids. Looked up from germline, CDR1 is SGHDN and CDR2 is FVKESK. With 2 bases removed from V and 5 bases from J, the gap between germline ends came to 9 bases. CDR3 nucleotide sequence: TGTGCCAGCAGCCAAACTAAGGGTACTGAAGCTTTCTTT. Its protein product is CASSQTKGTEAFF.

This clonotype was seen only a few times. The rearrangement links TRBV11-2 to TRBJ2-1, with D possibly being TRBD1 or TRBD2 (6 bases each). The CDR3 runs 15 residues. Trimming left V 4 bases short and J 12 bases short, with 22 bases between. The germline V gene encodes CDR1 SGHAT and CDR2 FQNNGV. The CDR3 DNA is TGTGCCAGCAGCTACATTACCGACCCGGGGGCCCTGCAGTTCTTC. As protein: CASSYITDPGALQFF.

This clonotype showed up many times. The J gene is TRBJ1-2, the V gene TRBV20-1; D is undetermined. Germline CDR1 and CDR2: DFQATT and SNEGSKA (reference sequence). The CDR3 covers 15 residues. The V and J ends lost 0 bases and 0 bases respectively, with 11 bases between them. The CDR3 reads CSARDSNGANYGYTF. Written as DNA, the CDR3 is TGCAGTGCTAGAGATTCTAACGGGGCTAACTATGGCTACACCTTC.

This clonotype was seen more than once but under ten times. The J gene is TRBJ2-1, the V gene TRBV7-2, with D possibly being TRBD2 (6 bases). CDR1 and CDR2 (germline): SGHTA, FQGNSA. CDR3 size: 17 residues. Trimming cost V 3 bases and J 5 bases, with 20 bases left between them. CDR3 region: CASSLAGRSFSDNEQFF. The DNA for the CDR3 is TGTGCCAGCAGCTTGGCGGGACGATCATTTTCAGACAATGAGCAGTTCTTC.

Turning to this clonotype: A much larger clone lies a single base off, so this may be a read error. This chain joins TRBV5-1 and TRBJ2-3; 8 bases are shared with TRBD2. CDR1 is SGHRS, CDR2 YFSETQ, per germline. This CDR3 comprises 21 residues. V dropped 0 bases and J dropped 4; count of bases not matched to a gene: 22. The chain's CDR3 is CASSLALRLASGVPGADTQYF. The CDR3 DNA is TGCGCCAGCAGCTTGGCCTTGAGACTAGCGAGCGGAGTTCCCGGGGCAGATACGCAGTATTTT.